This T cell receptor beta chain was recovered during a study of blood T cell repertoires in COVID-19. Original methodology: It was from reference gene primer amplification that nucleated cell counts were estimated. Sequencing used immunoSEQ multiplex PCR; TCRdb keeps in-frame clones, though not all of them. The V and J calls and clone size come from that table; D and trimming were worked out from the DNA. The sample carries about 150,000 clones, approximately 88% recorded once. This TCR was recovered from a man between 65 and 85 years old with acute or convalescent COVID-19. Sequenced material: peripheral blood.

CDR3 sequence (DNA): TGTGCCAGCAGTCTCCGACAGGGAGCTGAAGCTTTCTTT. Protein product: CASSLRQGAEAFF. V is TRBV12-3 or TRBV12-4 and J is TRBJ1-1, with TRBD1 matching over 7 bases. This CDR3 is 13 amino acids long. The ends lost 5 bases at V and 6 bases at J; junction bases unmatched: 6.